This paragraph covers one T cell receptor (beta chain) sequence. It lacks a known antigen. No much larger clone exists at a distance of one base, and base qualities are not known. This entry is derived from a study of blood T cell repertoires in COVID-19 (TCRdb year 2020). With respect to the entire study: Collaborator samples came from the United States, Italy and Spain and covered acute and convalescent phases of COVID-19. The material from the prospective study consisted of cDNA or gDNA derived from T cells, B-cell-depleted T cells, or PBMCs. Where available, HLA class I and class II types were taken from metadata supplied by the sample provider and were not determined by assay-based typing. Nearly every sample came with metadata listing a de-identified subject ID, COVID-19 status, age in years and sex. Subjects who had been exposed to COVID-19, were actively infected with it, or had recovered from it provided the deeply sampled blood TCRbeta repertoires that made up the dataset. The repertoires were released in a freely available public database meant as a resource for research on the immune response to SARS-CoV-2. The samples were drawn from two sources: the first 160 participants of the ongoing ImmuneRACE study, and 1,254 subjects contributed by 6 global collaborators. Overall study results and their limits: Clinical and demographic metadata were provided uncurated, with the amount varying by source and participant.

The collaborating institutions used their own protocols to collect whole blood in K2EDTA tubes. For TCRbeta analysis, collaborators shipped samples in one of three forms: frozen whole blood, isolated PBMCs, or DNA extracted from either of those sample types. Based on the germline V gene, the CDR1 and CDR2 sequences are SGHRS and YFSETQ. Trimming at the junction amounts to 5 bases on V and 8 bases on J, and the germline ends lie 20 bases apart. The cysteine opens and the phenylalanine closes a CDR3 of 15 amino acids. CDR3 DNA is the only sequence kept; it has 45 bases, read in frame from the first base. TCRbeta CDR3 regions were amplified from genomic DNA by means of the immunoSEQ Assay, a bias-controlled multiplex PCR. As for the authors' bioinformatics: The number of nucleated cells in each sample was estimated by amplification of reference gene primers within the assay. Sequence reads were collapsed and filtered to measure the absolute abundance of every unique TCRbeta CDR3 rearrangement. For each sample, productive Simpson clonality was calculated by taking the square root of Simpson's diversity index across productive rearrangements. TCRdb took over this immuneACCESS table, retaining in-frame rearrangements with V and J assigned. Such tables are incomplete; in checked studies, under half of the missing clones stem from an unresolved V gene, and the remainder is unexplained. The DNA gave D and trimming, while V, J and clone size come from that table. In this sample the table shows about 290,000 clones, around four fifths of which occur a single time. The top ten constitute around 4% of the sample.

The sample consisted of peripheral blood. This clonotype was obtained from a woman aged 50 to 65 with active or convalescent COVID-19. The chain links TRBV5-1 with TRBJ2-1; TRBD2 is a weak D gene call, 5 bases matching. The DNA reads as follows: TGCGCCAGCAGTCCGGACTCTATCGCCGGCTATGAGCAGTTCTTC. Translated, this is CASSPDSIAGYEQFF.